Listed here are 10 T cell receptor beta chains from one sample, sequenced in a study of human T cells and chemical hapten exposure. TCRdb itself ran the RACE reads through MiXCR, one entry per CDR3 protein. The sample lists a few hundred thousand distinct CDR3 sequences, about 5.4% seen once, with about 8.7% in the top ten. As to time point: pre-sensitization, week 0. Stated treatment: therapeutic diphenylcyclopropenone sensitization with weekly scalp DPC. Sequencing was performed on whole blood, taken in connection with sensitization to the hapten diphenylcyclopropenone (DPC). The receptors shown here come from a woman under 30 with alopecia areata. Some clones in this sample may be carry-over from other donors' samples.

The sample holds a few counts of this clonotype. The rearrangement uses TRBV5-1 and TRBJ1-1; 7 bases agree with TRBD1. CDR3 length: 14 amino acids. The germline CDR1 and CDR2 sequences are SGHRS and YFSETQ. J lost 5 bases, V lost 6 bases, and 10 bases had no gene match. The CDR3 reads CASIAGGSSTEAFF. Written as DNA, the CDR3 is TGCGCCAGCATTGCAGGGGGTAGTTCAACTGAAGCTTTCTTT.

This clonotype was counted a few times. This rearrangement joins TRBV20-1 to TRBJ1-1; 7 bases fit TRBD1. V lost 0 bases, J lost 3 bases, and 4 bases stayed unmatched. In germline, CDR1 is DFQATT, CDR2 SNEGSKA (reference sequence). There are 14 residues in the CDR3. The CDR3 DNA is TGCAGTGCTAGAGACCGGGACAGCCACACTGAAGCTTTCTTT. Residues: CSARDRDSHTEAFF.

This clonotype was observed a few times. J is TRBJ1-2 and V is TRBV6-5; no definite D call. The CDR3 is 13 residues long. Germline V gives CDR1 MNHEY, CDR2 SVGAGI. Trimming cost V 0 bases and J 5 bases, with 7 bases left between them. The CDR3 DNA sequence: TGTGCCAGCAGTTACTCCAACAGATATGGCTACACCTTC. This translates into CASSYSNRYGYTF.

The chain couples TRBV6-2 or TRBV6-3 to TRBJ2-1; tentatively, D is TRBD2 (7 bases). V was trimmed by 7 bases and J by 12 bases, leaving 19 bases between them. Germline loops: CDR1 MNHEY, CDR2 SVGEGT. The CDR3 is made up of 13 amino acids. CDR3 region: CASMPWRGQRQFF. As DNA, the CDR3 is TGTGCCAGCATGCCCTGGCGGGGGCAGCGGCAGTTCTTC.

The chain recombines TRBV4-2 with TRBJ2-2, with a weak D call TRBD2 (5 bases). V dropped 4 bases and J dropped 0 bases, with 15 bases sitting between them. The CDR3 is 17 residues long. Germline CDR1 is LGHNA and CDR2 is YNFKEQ. The CDR3 protein is CASSRFLAGANTGELFF. CDR3 DNA sequence: TGTGCCAGCAGCCGCTTTCTGGCGGGCGCGAACACCGGGGAGCTGTTTTTT.

This clonotype was counted between two and nine times. The chain links TRBV28 to TRBJ2-7; 9 positions match TRBD1. J lost 0 bases, V lost 10 bases, and 7 bases had no gene match. Per the germline V gene, CDR1 is MDHEN and CDR2 is SYDVKM. This CDR3 contains 14 residues. The CDR3 is CATRVTGGSYEQYF. CDR3 DNA sequence: TGTGCCACAAGGGTGACAGGGGGCTCCTACGAGCAGTACTTC.

The chain joins TRBV6-4 to TRBJ1-1; TRBD1 might be the D (5 bases). The V end was cut by 5 bases, the J end by 1 base, with 11 bases between. Germline CDR1 and CDR2: MRHNA and SNTAGT. The CDR3 sequence is 14 residues long. The CDR3 DNA reads as TGTGCCAGCAGTTCAGGGCCAGGGAACACTGAAGCTTTCTTT. As protein: CASSSGPGNTEAFF.

This clonotype has a handful of counts. The rearrangement links TRBV14 to TRBJ1-6, with D perhaps TRBD1 (5 bases). V was trimmed by 4 bases and J by 10 bases, leaving 17 bases between them. The CDR3 sequence is 15 residues long. From germline, CDR1 is SGHDN and CDR2 FVKESK. DNA of the CDR3: TGTGCCAGCAGCCGATCGCAGGGCCGGGACTCACCCCTCCACTTT. This gives the protein CASSRSQGRDSPLHF.

The table lists this clonotype with a few counts. The chain employs TRBV7-3 and TRBJ1-4; TRBD1 is a possible D gene (5 bases). The V and J ends lost 3 bases and 7 bases respectively, with 21 bases between them. The CDR3 length is 17 residues. Germline values: CDR1 SGHTA, CDR2 FQGTGA. The CDR3 nucleotides read TGTGCCAGCAGCTTGGGGCCGAGACAGCCGGGGAGTGAAAAACTGTTTTTT. Its protein is CASSLGPRQPGSEKLFF.

This clonotype has ten or more counts. The chain carries TRBV29-1 and TRBJ2-3; D may be TRBD1 (6 bases). Trimming took off 3 bases at V and 3 bases at J, with 28 bases between the two ends. This CDR3 is 19 amino acids long. The germline V gene encodes CDR1 SQVTM and CDR2 ANQGSEA. Here the CDR3 DNA reads TGCAGCGTTGATGTCCCAGGGGCCCTCGACGTCGCCCTAACAGATACGCAGTATTTT. This codes for CSVDVPGALDVALTDTQYF.